This T cell receptor beta chain was documented in a study of T cell changes during pregnancy in multiple sclerosis. CDR3 length: 17 amino acids. CDR1 is MDHEN and CDR2 is SYDVKM in the germline V gene. Losses at the gene ends were 4 bases for V and 6 bases for J; bases not matched to a gene: 14. Using immunoSEQ multiplex PCR, the repertoire was profiled, and TCRdb retains in-frame clones only, with some absent. The sample yields tens of thousands of clones, 85% to 95% seen once. Input material: peripheral blood. The origin of this receptor is a female donor with multiple sclerosis, enrolled in a pregnancy study. V and J are TRBV28 and TRBJ2-2; 7 positions match TRBD1. CDR3 sequence: CASSSPILQGIAGELFF. The CDR3, as DNA: TGTGCCAGCAGTTCACCCATCTTACAGGGGATCGCCGGGGAGCTGTTTTTT.